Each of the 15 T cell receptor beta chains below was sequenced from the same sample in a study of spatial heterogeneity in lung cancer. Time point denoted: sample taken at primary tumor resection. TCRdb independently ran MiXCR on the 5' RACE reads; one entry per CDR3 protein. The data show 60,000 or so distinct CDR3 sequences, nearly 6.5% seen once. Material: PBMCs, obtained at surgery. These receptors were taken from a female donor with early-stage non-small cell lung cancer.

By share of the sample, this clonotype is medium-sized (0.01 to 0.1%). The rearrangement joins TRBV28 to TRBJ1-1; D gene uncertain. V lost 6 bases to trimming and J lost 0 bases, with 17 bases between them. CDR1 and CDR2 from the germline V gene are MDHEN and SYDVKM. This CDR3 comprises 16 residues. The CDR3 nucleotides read TGTGCCAGCAGGGCAGCGGGCGGACTAATGAACACTGAAGCTTTCTTT. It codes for CASRAAGGLMNTEAFF.

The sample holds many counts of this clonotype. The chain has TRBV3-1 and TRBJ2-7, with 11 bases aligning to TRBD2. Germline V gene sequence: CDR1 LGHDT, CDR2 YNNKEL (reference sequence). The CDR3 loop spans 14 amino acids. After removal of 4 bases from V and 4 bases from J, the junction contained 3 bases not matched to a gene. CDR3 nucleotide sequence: TGTGCCAGCAGCCCGACTAGCGGGAATTACGAGCAGTACTTC. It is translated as CASSPTSGNYEQYF.

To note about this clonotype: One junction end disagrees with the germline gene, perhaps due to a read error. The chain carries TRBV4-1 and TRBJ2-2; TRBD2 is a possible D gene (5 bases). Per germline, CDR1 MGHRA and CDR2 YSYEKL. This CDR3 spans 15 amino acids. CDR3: CASSQERIGTGKLFF. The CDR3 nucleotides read TGCGCCAGCAGCCAAGAACGCATTGGCACCGGGAAGCTGTTTTTT.

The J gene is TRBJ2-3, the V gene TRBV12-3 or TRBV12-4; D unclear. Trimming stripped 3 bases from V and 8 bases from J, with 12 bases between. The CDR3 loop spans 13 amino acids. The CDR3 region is CASSLGSPSTQYF. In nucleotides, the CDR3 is TGTGCCAGCAGTTTGGGTTCTCCGTCTACGCAGTATTTT.

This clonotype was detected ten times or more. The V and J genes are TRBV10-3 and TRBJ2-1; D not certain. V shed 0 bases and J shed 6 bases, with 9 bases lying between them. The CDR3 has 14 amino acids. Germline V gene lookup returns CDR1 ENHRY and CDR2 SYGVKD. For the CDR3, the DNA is TGTGCCATCAGTGAGTCGACTTCAGTCAATGAGCAGTTCTTC. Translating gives CAISESTSVNEQFF.

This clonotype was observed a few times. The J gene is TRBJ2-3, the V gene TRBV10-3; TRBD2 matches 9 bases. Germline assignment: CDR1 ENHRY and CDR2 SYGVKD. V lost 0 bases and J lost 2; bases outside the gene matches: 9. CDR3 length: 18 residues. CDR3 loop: CAISESGSGGGFTDTQYF. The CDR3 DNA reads TGTGCCATCAGTGAGTCAGGTAGCGGGGGAGGATTCACAGATACGCAGTATTTT.

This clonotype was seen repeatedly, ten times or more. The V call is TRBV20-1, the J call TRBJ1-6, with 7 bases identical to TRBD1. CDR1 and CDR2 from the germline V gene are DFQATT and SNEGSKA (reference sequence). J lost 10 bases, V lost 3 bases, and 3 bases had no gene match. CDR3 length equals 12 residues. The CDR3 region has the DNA TGCAGTGCTAGCCAAGGGGGCTCACCCCTCCACTTT. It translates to CSASQGGSPLHF.

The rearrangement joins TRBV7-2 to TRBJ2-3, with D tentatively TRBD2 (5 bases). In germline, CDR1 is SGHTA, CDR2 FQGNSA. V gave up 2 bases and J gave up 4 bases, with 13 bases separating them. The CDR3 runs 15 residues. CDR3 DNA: TGTGCCAGCAGCTTATATGGTTCTAGCCCAGATACGCAGTATTTT. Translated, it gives CASSLYGSSPDTQYF.

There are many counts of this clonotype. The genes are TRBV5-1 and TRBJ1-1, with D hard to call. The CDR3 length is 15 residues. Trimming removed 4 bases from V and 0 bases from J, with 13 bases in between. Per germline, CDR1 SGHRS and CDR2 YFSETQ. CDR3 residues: CASSPNGDVNTEAFF. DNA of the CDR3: TGCGCCAGCAGCCCTAATGGGGATGTGAACACTGAAGCTTTCTTT.

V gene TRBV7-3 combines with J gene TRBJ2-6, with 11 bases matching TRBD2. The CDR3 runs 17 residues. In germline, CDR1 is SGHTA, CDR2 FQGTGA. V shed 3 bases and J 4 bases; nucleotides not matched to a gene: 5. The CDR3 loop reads CASSLSSGRFGANVLTF. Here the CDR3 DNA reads TGTGCCAGCAGCTTGTCTAGCGGGAGGTTCGGGGCCAACGTCCTGACTTTC.

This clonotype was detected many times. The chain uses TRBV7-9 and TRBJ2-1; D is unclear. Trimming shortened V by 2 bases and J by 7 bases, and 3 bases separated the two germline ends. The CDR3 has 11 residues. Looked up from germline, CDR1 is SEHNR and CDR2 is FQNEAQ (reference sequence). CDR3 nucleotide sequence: TGTGCCAGCAGCTTAAATAATGAGCAGTTCTTC. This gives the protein CASSLNNEQFF.

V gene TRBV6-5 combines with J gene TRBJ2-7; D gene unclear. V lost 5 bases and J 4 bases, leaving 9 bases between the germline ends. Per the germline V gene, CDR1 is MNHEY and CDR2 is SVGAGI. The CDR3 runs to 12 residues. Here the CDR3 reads CASSPQRYEQYV. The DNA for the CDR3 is TGTGCCAGCAGTCCCCAGCGTTACGAGCAGTACGTC.

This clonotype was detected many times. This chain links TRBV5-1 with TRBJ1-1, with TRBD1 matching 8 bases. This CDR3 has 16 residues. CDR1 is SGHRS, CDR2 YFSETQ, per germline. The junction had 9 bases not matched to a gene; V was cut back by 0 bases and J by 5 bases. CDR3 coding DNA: TGCGCCAGCAGCTTGGCCCGGACAGGGTTTAGGACTGAAGCTTTCTTT. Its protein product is CASSLARTGFRTEAFF.

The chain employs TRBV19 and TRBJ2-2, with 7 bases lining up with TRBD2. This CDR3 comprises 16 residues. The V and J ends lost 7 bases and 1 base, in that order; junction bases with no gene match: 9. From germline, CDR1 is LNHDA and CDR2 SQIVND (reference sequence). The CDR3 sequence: CASTPSTGGNTGELFF. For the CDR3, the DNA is TGTGCCAGTACCCCCTCCACGGGGGGGAACACCGGGGAGCTGTTTTTT.

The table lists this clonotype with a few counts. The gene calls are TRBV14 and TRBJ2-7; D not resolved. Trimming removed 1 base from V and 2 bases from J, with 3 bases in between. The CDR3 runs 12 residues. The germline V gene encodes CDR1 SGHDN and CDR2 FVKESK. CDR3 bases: TGTGCCAGCAGCCAAGTTGCCTACGAGCAGTACTTC. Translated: CASSQVAYEQYF. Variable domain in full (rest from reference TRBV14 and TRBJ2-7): EAGVTQFPSHSVIEKGQTVTLRCDPISGHDNLYWYRRVMGKEIKFLLHFVKESKQDESGMPNNRFLAERTGGTYSTLKVQPAELEDSGVYFCASSQVAYEQYFGPGTRLTVT.